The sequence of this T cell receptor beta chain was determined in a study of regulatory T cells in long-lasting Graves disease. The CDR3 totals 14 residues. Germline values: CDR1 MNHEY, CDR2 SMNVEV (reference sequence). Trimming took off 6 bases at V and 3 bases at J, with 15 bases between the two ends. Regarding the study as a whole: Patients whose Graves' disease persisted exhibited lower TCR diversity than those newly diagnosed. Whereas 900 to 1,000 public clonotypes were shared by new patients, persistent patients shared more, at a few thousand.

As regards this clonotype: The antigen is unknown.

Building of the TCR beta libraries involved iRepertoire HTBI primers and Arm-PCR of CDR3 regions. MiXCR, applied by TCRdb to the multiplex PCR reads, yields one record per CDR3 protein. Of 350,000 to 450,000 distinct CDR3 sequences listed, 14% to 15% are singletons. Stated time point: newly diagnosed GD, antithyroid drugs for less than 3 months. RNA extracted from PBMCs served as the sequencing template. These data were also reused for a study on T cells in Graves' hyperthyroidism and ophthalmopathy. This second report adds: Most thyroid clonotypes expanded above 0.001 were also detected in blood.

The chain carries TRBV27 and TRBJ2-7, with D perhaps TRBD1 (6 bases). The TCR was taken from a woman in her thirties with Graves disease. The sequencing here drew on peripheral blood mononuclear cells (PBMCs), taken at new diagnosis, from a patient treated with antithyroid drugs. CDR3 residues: CASSSGTQLYEQYF. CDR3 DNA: TGTGCCAGCAGCTCCGGGACACAGCTCTACGAGCAGTACTTC.